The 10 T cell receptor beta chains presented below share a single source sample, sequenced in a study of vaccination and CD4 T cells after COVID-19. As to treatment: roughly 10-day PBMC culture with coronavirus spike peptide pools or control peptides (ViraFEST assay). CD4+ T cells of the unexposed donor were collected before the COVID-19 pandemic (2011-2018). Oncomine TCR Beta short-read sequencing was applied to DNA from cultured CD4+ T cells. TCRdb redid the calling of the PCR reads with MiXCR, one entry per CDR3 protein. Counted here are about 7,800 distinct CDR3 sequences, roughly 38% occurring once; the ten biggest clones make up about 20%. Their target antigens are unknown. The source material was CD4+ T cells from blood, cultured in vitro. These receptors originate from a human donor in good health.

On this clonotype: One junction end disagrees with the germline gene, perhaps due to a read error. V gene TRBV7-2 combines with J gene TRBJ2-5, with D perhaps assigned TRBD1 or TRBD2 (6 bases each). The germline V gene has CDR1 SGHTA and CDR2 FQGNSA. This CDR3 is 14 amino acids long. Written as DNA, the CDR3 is TGTGCCAGCAGCTTGTACGGGGGCCGGGAGACCCGGTACTTC. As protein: CASSLYGGRETRYF.

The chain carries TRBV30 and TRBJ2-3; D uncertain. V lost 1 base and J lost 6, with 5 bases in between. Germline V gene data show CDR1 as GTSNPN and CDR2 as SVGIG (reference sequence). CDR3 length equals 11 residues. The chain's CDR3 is CAWSAGDTQYF. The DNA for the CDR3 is TGTGCCTGGAGTGCCGGTGATACGCAGTATTTT.

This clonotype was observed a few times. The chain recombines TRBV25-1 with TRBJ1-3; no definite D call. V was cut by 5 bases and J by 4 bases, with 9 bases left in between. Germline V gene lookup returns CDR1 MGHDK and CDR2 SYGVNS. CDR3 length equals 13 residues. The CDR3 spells CASSPDPGNTIYF. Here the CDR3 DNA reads TGTGCCAGCAGTCCTGACCCAGGAAACACCATATATTTT.

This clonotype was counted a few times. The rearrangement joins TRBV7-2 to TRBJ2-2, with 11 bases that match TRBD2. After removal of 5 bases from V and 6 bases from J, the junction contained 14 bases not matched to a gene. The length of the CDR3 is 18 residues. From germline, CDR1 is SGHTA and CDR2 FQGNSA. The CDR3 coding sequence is TGTGCCAGCAGCCCCCTAGCGCTAGCGGGAGGATACGCCGGGGAGCTGTTTTTT. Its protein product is CASSPLALAGGYAGELFF.

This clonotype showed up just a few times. This CDR3 reads CASSYSFIGPSGYTF. CDR3 sequence (DNA): TGTGCCAGCAGTTACTCGTTTATAGGGCCCAGTGGCTACACCTTC. The chain carries TRBV6-5 and TRBJ1-2; D gene unclear. Trimming took off 0 bases at V and 7 bases at J, with 15 bases between the two ends. CDR3 size: 15 residues. The germline gives CDR1 MNHEY, CDR2 SVGAGI.

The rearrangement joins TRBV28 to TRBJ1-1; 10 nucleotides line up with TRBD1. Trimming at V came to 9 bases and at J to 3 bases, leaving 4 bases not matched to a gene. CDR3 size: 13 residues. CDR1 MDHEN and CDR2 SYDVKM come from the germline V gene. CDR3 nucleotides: TGTGCCAGTCCAGGGACAGGGGACACTGAAGCTTTCTTT. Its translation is CASPGTGDTEAFF.

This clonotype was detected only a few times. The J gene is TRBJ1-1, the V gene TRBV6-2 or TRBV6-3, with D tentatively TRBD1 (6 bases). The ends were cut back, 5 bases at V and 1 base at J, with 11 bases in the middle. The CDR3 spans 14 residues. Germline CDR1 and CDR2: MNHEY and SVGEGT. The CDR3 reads CASSLRGTNTEAFF. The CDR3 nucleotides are TGTGCCAGCAGTCTCAGGGGAACGAACACTGAAGCTTTCTTT.

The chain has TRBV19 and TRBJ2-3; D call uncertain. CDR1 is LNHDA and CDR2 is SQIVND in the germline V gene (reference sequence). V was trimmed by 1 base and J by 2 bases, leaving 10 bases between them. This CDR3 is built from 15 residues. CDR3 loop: CASSIVASNTDTQYF. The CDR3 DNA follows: TGTGCCAGTAGTATAGTCGCTAGTAACACAGATACGCAGTATTTT. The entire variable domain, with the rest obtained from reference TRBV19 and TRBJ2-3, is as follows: DGGITQSPKYLFRKEGQNVTLSCEQNLNHDAMYWYRQDPGQGLRLIYYSQIVNDFQKGDIAEGYSVSREKKESFPLTVTSAQKNPTAFYLCASSIVASNTDTQYFGPGTRLTVL.

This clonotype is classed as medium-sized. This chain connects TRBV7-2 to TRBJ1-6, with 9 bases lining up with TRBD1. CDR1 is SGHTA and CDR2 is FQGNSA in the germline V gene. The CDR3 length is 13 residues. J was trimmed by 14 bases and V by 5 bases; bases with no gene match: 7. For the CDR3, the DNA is TGTGCCAGCAGCCCCGACAGGGGGGATTCCCTCCACTTT. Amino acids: CASSPDRGDSLHF.

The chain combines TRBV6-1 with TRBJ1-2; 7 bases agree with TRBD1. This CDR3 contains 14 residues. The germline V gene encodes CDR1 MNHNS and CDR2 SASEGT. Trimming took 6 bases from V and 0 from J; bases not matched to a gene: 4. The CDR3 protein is CASSRQGTNYGYTF. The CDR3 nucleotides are TGTGCCAGCAGCAGACAGGGTACTAACTATGGCTACACCTTC.